This T cell receptor (beta chain) is from a study of T cells in Graves' hyperthyroidism and ophthalmopathy. RNA transcripts yielded amplified TCR beta CDR3 regions. TCR CDR3 underwent first-round RT-PCR with the HTBI primer set. Each CDR3 protein is one row after TCRdb ran MiXCR on the multiplex PCR reads. The sample holds 700,000 or so distinct CDR3 sequences; approximately 16% are singletons and the top ten take under 8.5%. V lost 0 bases and J lost 1, with 14 bases in between. The CDR3 runs to 17 residues. Germline CDR1 MNHNS, CDR2 SASEGT. A patient was excluded if there was uncontrolled infection, other autoimmune disease, pregnancy or lactation. Diagnoses were made from clinical symptoms, serum measures (thyroxine and TRAb), thyroid ultrasound and orbital computed tomography. This clonotype was picked up a small number of times.

V gene TRBV6-1 combines with J gene TRBJ2-3; either TRBD1 or TRBD2 may supply D (5 bases each). Sample: blood. This sequence originates from a man between 18 and 29 years old with Graves' hyperthyroidism. The CDR3 here is CASSEALLLGGTDTQYF. The CDR3 bases are TGTGCCAGCAGTGAAGCGCTTCTCTTGGGGGGCACAGATACGCAGTATTTT.